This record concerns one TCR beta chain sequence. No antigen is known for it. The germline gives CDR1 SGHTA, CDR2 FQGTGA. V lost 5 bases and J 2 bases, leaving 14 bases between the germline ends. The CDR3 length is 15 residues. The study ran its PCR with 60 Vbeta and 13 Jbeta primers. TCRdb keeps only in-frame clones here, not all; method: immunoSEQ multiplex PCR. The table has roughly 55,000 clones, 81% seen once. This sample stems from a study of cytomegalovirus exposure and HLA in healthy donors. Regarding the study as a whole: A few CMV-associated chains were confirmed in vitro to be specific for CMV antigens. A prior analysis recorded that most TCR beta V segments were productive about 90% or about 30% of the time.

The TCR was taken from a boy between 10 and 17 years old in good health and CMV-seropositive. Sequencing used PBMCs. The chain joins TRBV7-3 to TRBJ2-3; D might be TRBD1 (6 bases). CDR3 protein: CASSLQGGYTDTQYF. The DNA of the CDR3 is TGTGCCAGCAGCCTACAGGGTGGGTACACAGATACGCAGTATTTT.